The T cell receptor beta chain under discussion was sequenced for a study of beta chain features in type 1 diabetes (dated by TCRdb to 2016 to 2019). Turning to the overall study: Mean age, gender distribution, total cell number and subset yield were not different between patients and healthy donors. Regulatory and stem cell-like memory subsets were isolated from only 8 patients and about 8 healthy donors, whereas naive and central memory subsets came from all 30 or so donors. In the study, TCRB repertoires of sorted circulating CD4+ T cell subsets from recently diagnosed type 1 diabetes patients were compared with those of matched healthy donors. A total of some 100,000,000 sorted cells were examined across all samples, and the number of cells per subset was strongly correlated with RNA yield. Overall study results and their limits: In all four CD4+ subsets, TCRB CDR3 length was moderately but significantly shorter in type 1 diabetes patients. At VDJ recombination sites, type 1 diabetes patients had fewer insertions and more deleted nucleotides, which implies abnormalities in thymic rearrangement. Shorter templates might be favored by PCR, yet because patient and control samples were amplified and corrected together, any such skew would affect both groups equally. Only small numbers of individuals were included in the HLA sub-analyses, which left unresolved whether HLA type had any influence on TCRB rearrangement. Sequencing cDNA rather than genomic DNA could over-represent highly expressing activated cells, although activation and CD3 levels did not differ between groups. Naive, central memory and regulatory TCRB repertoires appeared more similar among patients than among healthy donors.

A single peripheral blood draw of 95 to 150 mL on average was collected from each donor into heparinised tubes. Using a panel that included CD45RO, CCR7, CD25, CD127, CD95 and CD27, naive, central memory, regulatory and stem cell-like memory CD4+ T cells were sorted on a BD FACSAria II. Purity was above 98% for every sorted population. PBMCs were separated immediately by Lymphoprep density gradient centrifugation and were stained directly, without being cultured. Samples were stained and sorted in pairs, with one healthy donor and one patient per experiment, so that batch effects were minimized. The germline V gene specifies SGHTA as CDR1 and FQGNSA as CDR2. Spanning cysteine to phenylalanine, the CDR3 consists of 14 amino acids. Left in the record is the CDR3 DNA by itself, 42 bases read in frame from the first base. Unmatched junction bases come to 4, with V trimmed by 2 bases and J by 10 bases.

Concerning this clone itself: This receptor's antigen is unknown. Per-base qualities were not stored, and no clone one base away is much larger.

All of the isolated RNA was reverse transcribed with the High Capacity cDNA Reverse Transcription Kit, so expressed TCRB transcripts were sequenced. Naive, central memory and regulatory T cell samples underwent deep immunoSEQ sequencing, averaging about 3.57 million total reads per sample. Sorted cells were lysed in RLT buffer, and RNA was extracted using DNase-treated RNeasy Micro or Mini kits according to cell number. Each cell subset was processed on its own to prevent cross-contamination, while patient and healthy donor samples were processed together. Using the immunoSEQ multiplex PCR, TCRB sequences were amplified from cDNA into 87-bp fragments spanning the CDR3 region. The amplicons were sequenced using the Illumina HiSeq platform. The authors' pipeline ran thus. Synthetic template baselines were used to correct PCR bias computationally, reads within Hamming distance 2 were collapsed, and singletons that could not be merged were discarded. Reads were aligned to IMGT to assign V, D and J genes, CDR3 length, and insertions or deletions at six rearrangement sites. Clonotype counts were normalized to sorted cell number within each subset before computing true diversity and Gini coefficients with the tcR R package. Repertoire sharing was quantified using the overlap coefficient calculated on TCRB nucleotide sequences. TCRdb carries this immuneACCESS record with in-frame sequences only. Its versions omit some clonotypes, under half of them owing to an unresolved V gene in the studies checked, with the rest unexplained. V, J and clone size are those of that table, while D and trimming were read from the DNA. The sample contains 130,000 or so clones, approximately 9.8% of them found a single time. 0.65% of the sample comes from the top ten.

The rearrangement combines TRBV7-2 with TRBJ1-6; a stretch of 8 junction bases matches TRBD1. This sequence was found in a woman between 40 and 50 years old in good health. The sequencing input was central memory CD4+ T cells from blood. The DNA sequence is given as TGTGCCAGCAGCTTACCAGGGGGCTTATCACCCCTCCACTTT. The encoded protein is CASSLPGGLSPLHF.